This T cell receptor (beta chain) was sequenced during a study of Ad26.COV2.S vaccination and SARS-CoV-2 variants. At the level of the study: Ad26.COV2.S arm of COV1001 included the donor. Once or twice, 56 days apart, Ad26.COV2.S was delivered intramuscularly.

Treatment described: around 19 received Ad26.COV2.S at low or high dose, single or two shots; about 5 received placebo; per-sample allocation not given. The samples date from day 63 after the first vaccine or placebo injection. Aged 18-55 years, donor was enrolled in Boston around 2020. TCRdb's copy holds only in-frame clones and misses some; the assay was immunoSEQ multiplex PCR. This sample carries approximately 480,000 clones, around 85% of them seen once, and the ten largest clones take roughly 13%. General study findings and limits: Vaccine recipients posted higher spike-specific TCR breadth than their placebo counterparts.

A note on this clone: Its antigen is currently unknown.

CDR1 is SGHTA, CDR2 FQGNSA, per germline. The CDR3 runs 18 residues. V was pared by 5 bases and J by 3 bases, with 13 bases of the junction left unmatched. The chain combines TRBV7-2 with TRBJ2-7; the match to TRBD2 covers 13 bases. Material: peripheral blood, obtained in a trial of Ad26.COV2.S vaccine versus placebo. This clonotype originated in a person aged 18 to 59 who received the Ad26.COV2.S COVID-19 vaccine or a placebo. This CDR3 reads CASSIGTSGMRWIYEQYF. The CDR3 DNA sequence: TGTGCCAGCAGCATAGGGACTAGCGGGATGCGGTGGATCTACGAGCAGTACTTC.